This TCR beta chain originates from a study of technical replicates of blood from a few donors. TCRdb's table, derived via immunoSEQ multiplex PCR, lists solely in-frame clones and lacks some. Of about 44,000 clones detected, about 96% appear once; the ten largest clones hold about 0.37%. The CDR3 covers 15 residues. The germline V gene encodes CDR1 SEHNR and CDR2 FQNEAQ (reference sequence). V was trimmed by 1 base and J by 2 bases, leaving 9 bases between them. This clone was recorded once. Sample: T cells isolated from PBMCs. This TCR derives from a human donor in good health. The chain carries TRBV7-9 and TRBJ1-5, with D possibly TRBD1 on 6 matching bases. This CDR3 reads CASSLGQEGNQPQHF. CDR3 in DNA: TGTGCCAGCAGCTTAGGACAGGAGGGCAATCAGCCCCAGCATTTT.